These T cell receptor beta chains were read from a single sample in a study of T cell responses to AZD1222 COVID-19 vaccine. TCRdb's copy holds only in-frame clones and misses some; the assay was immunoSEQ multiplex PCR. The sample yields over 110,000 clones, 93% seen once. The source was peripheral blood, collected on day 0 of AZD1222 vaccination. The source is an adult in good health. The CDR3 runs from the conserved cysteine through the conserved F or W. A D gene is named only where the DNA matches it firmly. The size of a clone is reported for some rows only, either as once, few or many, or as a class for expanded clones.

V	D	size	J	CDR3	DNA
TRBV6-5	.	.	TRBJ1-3	CASSPRGGGNTIYF	TGTGCCAGCAGCCCCCGAGGGGGTGGAAACACCATATATTTT
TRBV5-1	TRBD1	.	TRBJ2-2	CASTSGTEGTGELFF	TGCGCCAGCACCTCCGGGACAGAGGGCACCGGGGAGCTGTTTTTT
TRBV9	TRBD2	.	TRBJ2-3	CASSDPIPIAGGTDTQYF	TGTGCCAGCAGCGACCCTATCCCCATCGCGGGAGGTACAGATACGCAGTATTTT
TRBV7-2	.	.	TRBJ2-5	CASSLGATTETQYF	TGTGCCAGCAGCTTAGGGGCTACAACGGAGACCCAGTACTTC
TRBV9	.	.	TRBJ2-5	CASSVEAKREETQYF	TGTGCCAGCAGCGTAGAAGCGAAAAGGGAAGAGACCCAGTACTTC
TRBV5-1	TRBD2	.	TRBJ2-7	CASSTSDPYEQYF	TGCGCCAGCAGCACTAGCGATCCCTACGAGCAGTACTTC
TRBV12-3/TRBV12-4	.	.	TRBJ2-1	CASSGDGVVF	TGTGCCAGCAGTGGAGACGGAGTGGTCTTC
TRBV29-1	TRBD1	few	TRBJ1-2	CSVEGTGGNYGYTF	TGCAGCGTTGAGGGGACAGGGGGTAACTATGGCTACACCTTC
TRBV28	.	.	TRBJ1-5	CASSFSVGVPHF	TGTGCCAGCAGTTTCTCCGTAGGGGTCCCGCATTTT
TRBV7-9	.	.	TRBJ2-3	CASSLVGVDTQYF	TGTGCCAGCAGCTTAGTGGGGGTGGATACGCAGTATTTT
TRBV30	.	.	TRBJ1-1	CAWRDNTEAFF	TGTGCCTGGAGGGACAACACTGAAGCTTTCTTT
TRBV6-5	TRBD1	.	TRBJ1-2	CASSYSTGYYGYTF	TGTGCCAGCAGTTACTCGACAGGGTATTATGGCTACACCTTC
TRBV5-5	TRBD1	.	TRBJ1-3	CASSLVGQGSGNTIYF	TGTGCCAGCAGCTTGGTGGGACAGGGGTCTGGAAACACCATATATTTT
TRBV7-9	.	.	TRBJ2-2	CASTHGMHGELFF	TGTGCCAGCACCCACGGAATGCACGGGGAGCTGTTTTTT
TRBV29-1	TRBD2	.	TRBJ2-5	CSVVVTSIKETQYF	TGCAGCGTTGTTGTGACTAGCATTAAGGAGACCCAGTACTTC
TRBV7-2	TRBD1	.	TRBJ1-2	CASRSDRAGYGYTF	TGTGCCAGCAGGTCCGACAGGGCCGGCTATGGCTACACCTTC
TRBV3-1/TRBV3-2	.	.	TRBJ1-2	CASSPPPQGYTF	TGTGCCAGCAGCCCTCCGCCACAGGGCTACACCTTC
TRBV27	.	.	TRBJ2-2	CASSLVHTGELFF	TGTGCCAGCAGTTTGGTCCACACCGGGGAGCTGTTTTTT
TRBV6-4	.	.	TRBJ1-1	CASSDSEENTEAFF	TGTGCCAGCAGTGACTCGGAGGAGAACACTGAAGCTTTCTTT
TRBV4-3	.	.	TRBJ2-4	CASSDTLGNIQYF	TGCGCCAGCAGTGACACGTTAGGGAACATTCAGTACTTC
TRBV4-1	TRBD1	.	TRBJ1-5	CASSPDRGRNQPQHF	TGCGCCAGCAGCCCGGACAGGGGGCGCAATCAGCCCCAGCATTTT
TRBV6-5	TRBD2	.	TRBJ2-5	CASRSGVVQETQYF	TGTGCCAGCAGAAGCGGGGTAGTCCAAGAGACCCAGTACTTC
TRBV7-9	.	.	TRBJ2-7	CASSTTGRFGFEQYF	TGTGCCAGCAGCACTACAGGGCGCTTTGGCTTCGAGCAGTACTTC
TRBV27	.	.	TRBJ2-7	CASSRESGVGYSYEQYF	TGTGCCAGCAGTCGAGAATCGGGTGTCGGCTACTCCTACGAGCAGTACTTC
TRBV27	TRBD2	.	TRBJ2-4	CASSLGLAGVNIQYF	TGTGCCAGCAGTCTGGGACTAGCGGGAGTAAACATTCAGTACTTC
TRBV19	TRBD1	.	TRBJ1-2	CASSIGTGRYSDYGYTF	TGTGCCAGTAGTATCGGGACAGGGAGGTACTCTGACTATGGCTACACCTTC
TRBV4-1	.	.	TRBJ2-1	CASSQDYRGSYNEQFF	TGCGCCAGCAGCCAAGATTACCGGGGCTCCTACAATGAGCAGTTCTTC
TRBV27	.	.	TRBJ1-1	CASSLRGVRNTEAFF	TGTGCCAGCAGTTTAAGAGGTGTCAGGAACACTGAAGCTTTCTTT
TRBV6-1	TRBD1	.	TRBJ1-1	CASSEGGQTTEAFF	TGTGCCAGCAGTGAAGGGGGACAGACGACTGAAGCTTTCTTT
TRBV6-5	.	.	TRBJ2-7	CACGKVPYEQYF	TGTGCCTGCGGCAAAGTCCCCTACGAGCAGTACTTC
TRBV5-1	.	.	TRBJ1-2	CASSRSFANYGYTF	TGCGCCAGCAGCCGCTCCTTCGCTAACTATGGCTACACCTTC
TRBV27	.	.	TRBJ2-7	CASSPAQDPYEQYF	TGTGCCAGCAGTCCCGCACAGGATCCCTACGAGCAGTACTTC
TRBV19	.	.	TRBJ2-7	CASAAGSSYEQYF	TGTGCCAGCGCGGCGGGGAGCTCCTACGAGCAGTACTTC
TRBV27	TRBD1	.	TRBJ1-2	CASSPPGQGIYGYTF	TGTGCCAGCAGTCCCCCGGGACAGGGGATTTATGGCTACACCTTC
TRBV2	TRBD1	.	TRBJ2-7	CASSEIGTGAYEQYF	TGTGCCAGCAGTGAAATCGGGACAGGAGCCTACGAGCAGTACTTC
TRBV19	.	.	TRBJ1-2	CASKSNRDYGYTF	TGTGCCAGTAAATCGAACAGGGACTATGGCTACACCTTC
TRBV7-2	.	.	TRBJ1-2	CASRPSRGGPITSYGYTF	TGTGCCAGCAGGCCCTCCCGGGGCGGCCCAATTACGAGCTATGGCTACACCTTC
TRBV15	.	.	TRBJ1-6	CATSRGSYSYNSPLHF	TGTGCCACCAGCAGAGGTAGTTACTCCTATAATTCACCCCTCCACTTT
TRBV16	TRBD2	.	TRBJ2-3	CASSPSLAGTTDTQYF	TGTGCCAGCAGTCCCAGCCTAGCGGGAACCACAGATACGCAGTATTTT
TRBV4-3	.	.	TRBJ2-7	CASSQEDGLSYEQYF	TGCGCCAGCAGCCAGGAGGACGGCCTCTCCTACGAGCAGTACTTC